One TCR beta chain is described in this entry. The antigen is undetermined. The entry originates in a study of CD8 T cells in ankylosing spondylitis. Study-level results: About 8 highly homologous variants made up a TCR beta motif that seemed to typify ankylosing spondylitis blood.

Libraries of TCR beta came from quantitative 5'-RACE with molecular barcodes. TCRdb analysed the 5' RACE reads with MiXCR anew, one entry per CDR3 protein. The sample lists over 450,000 distinct CDR3 sequences, roughly 13% occurring once. This CDR3 is built from 14 residues. Germline V lookup: CDR1 DFQATT, CDR2 SNEGSKA (reference sequence). Trimming shortened V by 0 bases and J by 8 bases, and 13 bases separated the two germline ends. The TCR originated in a male donor with ankylosing spondylitis. Sequencing input: blood, either unsorted or a sorted T cell fraction (not recorded which). The chain employs TRBV20-1 and TRBJ1-4; no clear D gene. CDR3 in DNA: TGCAGTGCTAGAGACACCCCATCAGGAGAAAAACTGTTTTTT. It translates to CSARDTPSGEKLFF.